The 15 T cell receptor beta chains presented below share a single source sample, sequenced in a study of OX40 agonist ivuxolimab in advanced cancers. Measured with immunoSEQ multiplex PCR; TCRdb has only the in-frame clones, and not every one. The sample has tens of thousands of clones, approximately 80% seen once. Sequences were derived from CD4+ or CD8+ T cells sorted from blood, sampled in a trial of the OX40 agonist ivuxolimab. The receptors were sampled from an adult with an advanced solid tumor such as melanoma, head and neck, liver or kidney cancer.

Points on this clone: This sample also contains other DNA sequences that code for the same CDR3. Written as DNA, the CDR3 is TGTGCCAGCTCACCAGGGACAGGGAGGGATCAGCCCCAGCATTTT. This translates into CASSPGTGRDQPQHF. The gene calls are TRBV18 and TRBJ1-5; 9 bases map to TRBD1. This CDR3 is 15 amino acids long. Germline CDR1 reads KGHSH; CDR2 reads LQKENI. V was pared by 2 bases and J by 5 bases, with 4 bases of the junction left unmatched.

V is TRBV11-2 and J is TRBJ1-5, with TRBD1 matching 7 bases. V lost 4 bases and J lost 8; bases outside the gene matches: 5. The CDR3 length is 13 residues. The germline V gene has CDR1 SGHAT and CDR2 FQNNGV. The CDR3 DNA reads as TGTGCCAGCAGCTCCGACAGGGTTGAGCCCCAGCATTTT. As protein: CASSSDRVEPQHF. The whole variable domain, filled in from reference TRBV11-2 and TRBJ1-5, reads EAGVAQSPRYKIIEKRQSVAFWCNPISGHATLYWYQQILGQGPKLLIQFQNNGVVDDSQLPKDRFSAERLKGVDSTLKIQPAKLEDSAVYLCASSSDRVEPQHFGDGTRLSIL.

This chain joins TRBV4-2 and TRBJ1-4; D is ambiguous. The CDR3 covers 17 residues. The germline V gene encodes CDR1 LGHNA and CDR2 YNFKEQ. With 1 base removed from V and 3 bases from J, the gap between germline ends came to 15 bases. CDR3 residues: CASSQGSEGDANEKLFF. The CDR3 nucleotides read TGTGCCAGCAGCCAAGGCTCGGAGGGAGATGCTAATGAAAAACTGTTTTTT.

The CDR3 coding sequence is TGCGCCAGCAGCTGGGGGGGAGAGCAAAATGAGCAGTTCTTC. Its translation: CASSWGGEQNEQFF. J is TRBJ2-1 and V is TRBV5-1; 7 bases line up with TRBD2. Germline assignment: CDR1 SGHRS and CDR2 YFSETQ. V dropped 3 bases and J dropped 7; count of bases not matched to a gene: 7. This CDR3 has 14 residues.

The V call is TRBV19, the J call TRBJ2-7; D is undetermined. The CDR3 spans 14 residues. Germline CDR1 LNHDA, CDR2 SQIVND (reference sequence). The V end was cut by 3 bases, the J end by 2 bases, with 11 bases between. CDR3 bases: TGTGCCAGTAGTATTTCCTGGACCACCTACGAGCAGTACTTC. Encoded protein: CASSISWTTYEQYF.

This clone has a handful of counts. The J gene is TRBJ2-3, the V gene TRBV7-9; D uncertain. Germline loops: CDR1 SEHNR, CDR2 FQNEAQ (reference sequence). This CDR3 contains 16 residues. V was pared by 10 bases and J by 1 base, with 21 bases between. Written as DNA, the CDR3 is TGTGCCAACACTGAAATAGTCTCCACCGGCACAGATACGCAGTATTTT. Encoded protein: CANTEIVSTGTDTQYF. Complete variable domain (other parts from reference TRBV7-9 and TRBJ2-3): DTGVSQNPRHKITKRGQNVTFRCDPISEHNRLYWYRQTLGQGPEFLTYFQNEAQLEKSRLLSDRFSAERPKGSFSTLEIQRTEQGDSAMYLCANTEIVSTGTDTQYFGPGTRLTVL.

J is TRBJ2-7 and V is TRBV13; D is unclear. Trimming took off 8 bases at V and 1 base at J, with 6 bases between the two ends. This CDR3 contains 11 residues. Germline V CDR1 and CDR2: PRHDT, FYEKMQ (reference sequence). CDR3 nucleotides: TGTGCCAGCGGCCGGTCCTACGAGCAGTACTTC. Amino acid sequence: CASGRSYEQYF.

This clone occurred once. The genes are TRBV11-2 and TRBJ2-5, with 7 bases aligning to TRBD1. The V segment lost 6 bases and the J segment 5 bases; nucleotides outside the gene matches: 6. Germline V CDR1 and CDR2: SGHAT, FQNNGV. The length of the CDR3 is 13 residues. The CDR3 spells CASSQGQRETQYF. The CDR3, as DNA: TGTGCCAGCAGTCAGGGACAGCGGGAGACCCAGTACTTC. The complete variable domain, with remaining parts taken from reference TRBV11-2 and TRBJ2-5, reads EAGVAQSPRYKIIEKRQSVAFWCNPISGHATLYWYQQILGQGPKLLIQFQNNGVVDDSQLPKDRFSAERLKGVDSTLKIQPAKLEDSAVYLCASSQGQRETQYFGPGTRLLVL.

The CDR3 here is CASSLLGGHEKLFF. The CDR3 region has the DNA TGCGCCAGCAGCTTGCTAGGGGGGCATGAAAAACTGTTTTTT. V and J are TRBV5-1 and TRBJ1-4; perhaps TRBD1 as D (6 bases). Trimming left V 1 base short and J 6 bases short, with 10 bases between. CDR1 and CDR2 from the germline V gene are SGHRS and YFSETQ. CDR3 length: 14 residues.

The chain combines TRBV14 with TRBJ1-2, with D maybe TRBD1 (6 bases). The CDR3 covers 13 residues. Trimming cost V 5 bases and J 7 bases, with 14 bases left between them. CDR1 is SGHDN, CDR2 FVKESK, per germline. CDR3 residues: CASSKQGVGGYTF. The CDR3 nucleotides are TGTGCCAGCAGCAAACAGGGAGTCGGTGGCTACACCTTC.

The V and J genes are TRBV29-1 and TRBJ2-5; 7 bases fit TRBD1. The V and J ends lost 7 bases and 4 bases, in that order; junction bases with no gene match: 6. CDR3 length: 12 residues. Germline CDR1 SQVTM, CDR2 ANQGSEA. The CDR3 region has the DNA TGCAGCGCCATCGGACAGGCAGAGACCCAGTACTTC. Translating it yields CSAIGQAETQYF. The full variable domain, with the rest looked up from reference TRBV29-1 and TRBJ2-5, is SAVISQKPSRDICQRGTSLTIQCQVDSQVTMMFWYRQQPGQSLTLIATANQGSEATYESGFVIDKFPISRPNLTFSTLTVSNMSPEDSSIYLCSAIGQAETQYFGPGTRLLVL.

The chain has TRBV19 and TRBJ2-2, with TRBD1 matching 11 bases. The V gene end was trimmed by 7 bases and the J gene end by 3 bases; junction bases not matched to a gene: 4. This CDR3 region has 15 residues. Germline V gene data show CDR1 as LNHDA and CDR2 as SQIVND (reference sequence). For the CDR3, the DNA is TGTGCCAGTATCCCGGGACAGGGGGACACCGGGGAGCTGTTTTTT. This encodes CASIPGQGDTGELFF. Full variable domain (rest looked up from reference TRBV19 and TRBJ2-2): DGGITQSPKYLFRKEGQNVTLSCEQNLNHDAMYWYRQDPGQGLRLIYYSQIVNDFQKGDIAEGYSVSREKKESFPLTVTSAQKNPTAFYLCASIPGQGDTGELFFGEGSRLTVL.

V and J are TRBV6-1 and TRBJ1-2, with TRBD1 identical over 10 bases. Germline CDR1 MNHNS, CDR2 SASEGT. The V segment lost 3 bases and the J segment 3 bases; nucleotides outside the gene matches: 4. The CDR3 totals 15 residues. CDR3 loop: CASSDPGTGDYGYTF. The CDR3 DNA reads TGTGCCAGCAGTGATCCCGGGACAGGGGACTATGGCTACACCTTC.

The chain links TRBV28 to TRBJ1-3; tentatively, D is TRBD1 (6 bases). V was cut by 3 bases and J by 0 bases, with 12 bases left in between. Germline lookup yields CDR1 MDHEN and CDR2 SYDVKM. CDR3 length: 16 amino acids. The CDR3 coding sequence is TGTGCCAGCAGTTTGGCAGGGGATAACTCTGGAAACACCATATATTTT. Protein: CASSLAGDNSGNTIYF.

The chain joins TRBV28 to TRBJ2-7; D is unclear. Trimming took off 2 bases at V and 3 bases at J, with 8 bases between the two ends. CDR3 size: 13 residues. CDR1 is MDHEN, CDR2 SYDVKM, per germline. The chain's CDR3 is CASSLTQNYEQYF. CDR3 nucleotides: TGTGCCAGCAGTTTAACGCAGAACTACGAGCAGTACTTC.